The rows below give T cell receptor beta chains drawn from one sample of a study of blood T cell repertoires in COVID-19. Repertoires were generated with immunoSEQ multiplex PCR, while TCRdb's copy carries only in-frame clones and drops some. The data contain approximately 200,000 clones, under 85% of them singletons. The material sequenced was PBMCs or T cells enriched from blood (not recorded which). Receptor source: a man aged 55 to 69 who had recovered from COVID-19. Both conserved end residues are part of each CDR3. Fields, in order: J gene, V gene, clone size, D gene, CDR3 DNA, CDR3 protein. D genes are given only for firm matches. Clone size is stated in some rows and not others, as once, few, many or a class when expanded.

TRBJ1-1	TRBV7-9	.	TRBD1	TGTGCCAGCAGCTCAGGTATAGGGCAGGGGGCGTGGGGCACTGAAGCTTTCTTT	CASSSGIGQGAWGTEAFF
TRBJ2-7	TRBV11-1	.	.	TGTGCCAGCAGCTTAGACCGGACAGAGACCTACGAGCAGTACTTC	CASSLDRTETYEQYF
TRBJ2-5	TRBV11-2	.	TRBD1	TGTGCCAGCAGCTTATGGACAGGGCCCCAAGAGACCCAGTACTTC	CASSLWTGPQETQYF
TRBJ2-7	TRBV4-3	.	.	TGCGCCAGCAGCCAAGTTTACAGCCCCTACGAGCAGTACTTC	CASSQVYSPYEQYF
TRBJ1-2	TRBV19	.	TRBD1	TGTGCCAGTAGTTTACAGGGGGCTAGTGGCTACACCTTC	CASSLQGASGYTF
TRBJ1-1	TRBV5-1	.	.	TGCGCCAGCAGCCTGGATAACTGGTACCCTGAAGCTTTCTTT	CASSLDNWYPEAFF
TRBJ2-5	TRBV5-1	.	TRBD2	TGCGCCAGCAGCTTGGAGGGAGGGAGGGAGACCCAGTACTTC	CASSLEGGRETQYF
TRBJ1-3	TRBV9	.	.	TGTGCCAGCAGCCCAGGAGGCGGATCCGTTGGAAACACCATATATTTT	CASSPGGGSVGNTIYF
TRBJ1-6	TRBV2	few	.	TGTGCCAGCAGTGCCGCCGGGACTAATTTGGCAATTTCACCCCTCCACTTT	CASSAAGTNLAISPLHF
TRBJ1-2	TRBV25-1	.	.	TGTGCCAGCAGTGAATATAGGGGATTCGCGGGGGATCTTTGCGGCTACACCTTC	CASSEYRGFAGDLCGYTF
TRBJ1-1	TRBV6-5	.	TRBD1	TGTGCCAGCAGACCCCCTGGACAGGGTCGAACTGAAGCTTTCTTT	CASRPPGQGRTEAFF
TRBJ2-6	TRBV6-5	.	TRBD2	TGTGCCAGCAGCTCCGGGGGGTCTGGGGCCAACGTCCTGACTTTC	CASSSGGSGANVLTF
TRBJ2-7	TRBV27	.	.	TGTGCCAGCAGTTTATCTAGAGGGTCGTACGAGCAGTACTTC	CASSLSRGSYEQYF
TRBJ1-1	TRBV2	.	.	TGTGCCAGCCCGGGAGCTTACCTTGACACTGAAGCTTTCTTT	CASPGAYLDTEAFF
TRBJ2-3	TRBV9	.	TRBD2	TGTGCCAGCAGCGGAGGACTAGCGGGGAAGTCAGATACGCAGTATTTT	CASSGGLAGKSDTQYF
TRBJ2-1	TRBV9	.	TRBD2	TGTGCCAGCAGCGCACACCGTGGGACTAGCGGCGCTAGGAAGTTCTTC	CASSAHRGTSGARKFF
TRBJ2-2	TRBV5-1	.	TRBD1	TGCGCCAGTATGGAACAGGGGGCCGACACCGGGGAGCTGTTTTTT	CASMEQGADTGELFF
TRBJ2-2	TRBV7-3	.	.	TGTGCCAGCAGCCTCAAACCCCTCGGCAGGGCCAACACCGGGGAGCTGTTTTTT	CASSLKPLGRANTGELFF
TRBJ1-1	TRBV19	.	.	TGTGCCAGTACCCCCGGTGGGGGCGTAGCTGAAGCTTTCTTT	CASTPGGGVAEAFF
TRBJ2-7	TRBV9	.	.	TGTGCCAGCAGCACCGAGGTAAGGCCAGCCGAGCAGTACTTC	CASSTEVRPAEQYF
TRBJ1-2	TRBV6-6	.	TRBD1	TGTGCCAGCAGTGACGCGGACAGGCGAGGCTATGGCTACACCTTC	CASSDADRRGYGYTF
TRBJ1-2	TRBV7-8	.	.	TGTGCCAGCAGCTCCTACGCCCAGGGAAACTATGGCTACACCTTC	CASSSYAQGNYGYTF
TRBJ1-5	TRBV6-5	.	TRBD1	TGTGCCAGCAGCAGGACAGGGGGGGATCAGCCCCAGCATTTT	CASSRTGGDQPQHF
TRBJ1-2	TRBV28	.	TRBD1	TGTGCCAGCAGTTCTACAAGGCGGAACAGGGGGAGGTATGGCTACACCTTC	CASSSTRRNRGRYGYTF
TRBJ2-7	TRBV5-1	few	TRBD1	TGCGCCAGCAGCCGAGGACAGGGATATACGTCCTACGAGCAGTACTTC	CASSRGQGYTSYEQYF
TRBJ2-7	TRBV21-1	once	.	TGTGCCAGCAGCAAACTCTCAGGACAGGGAACCTACGAGCAGTACTTC	CASSKLSGQGTYEQYF
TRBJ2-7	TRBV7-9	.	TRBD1	TGTGCCAGCAGCTCGGACAGGGGATCCTACGAGCAGTACTTC	CASSSDRGSYEQYF
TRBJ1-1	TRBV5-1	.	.	TGCGCCAGCAGCTTTGGCAGGGGCACTGAAGCTTTCTTT	CASSFGRGTEAFF
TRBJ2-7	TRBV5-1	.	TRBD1	TGCGCCAGCAGCCCCCAAGGGACAGGGTCCTACGAGCAGTACTTC	CASSPQGTGSYEQYF
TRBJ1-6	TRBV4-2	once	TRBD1	TGTGCCAGCAGCCAAGATCTCCCAGGGGGTGCTAAAAGCTCCTATAATTCACCCCTCCACTTT	CASSQDLPGGAKSSYNSPLHF
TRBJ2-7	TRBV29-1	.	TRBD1	TGCAGCGTGGGCTACTTACAGGGGGACGAGCAGTACTTC	CSVGYLQGDEQYF
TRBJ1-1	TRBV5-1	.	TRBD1	TGCGCCAGCAGCTTGTTACAGGGGGGCACTGAAGCTTTCTTT	CASSLLQGGTEAFF
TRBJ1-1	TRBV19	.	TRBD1	TGTGCCAGTAGTTCACAGGGGGACACTGAAGCTTTCTTT	CASSSQGDTEAFF
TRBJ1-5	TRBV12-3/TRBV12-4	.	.	TGTGCCAGCAGTTTGGCACGCAATCAGCCCCAGCATTTT	CASSLARNQPQHF
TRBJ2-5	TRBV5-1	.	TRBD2	TGCGCCAGCAGCTTGATAGCGGGGAACCAAGAGACCCAGTACTTC	CASSLIAGNQETQYF
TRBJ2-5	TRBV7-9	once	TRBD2	TGTGCCAGCAGCTTGGCCCCATATAGCGGGGGGGGAGAGACCCAGTACTTC	CASSLAPYSGGGETQYF
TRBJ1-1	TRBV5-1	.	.	TGCGCCAGCAGCCTGGACAGCGGAGACACTGAAGCTTTCTTT	CASSLDSGDTEAFF
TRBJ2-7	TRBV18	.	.	TGTGCCAGCTCACCAGCAGTTGGCTACGAGCAGTACTTC	CASSPAVGYEQYF
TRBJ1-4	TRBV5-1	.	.	TGCGCCAGCAGCGACAGGCTGGCCCCGGAAAAACTGTTTTTT	CASSDRLAPEKLFF
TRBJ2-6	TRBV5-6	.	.	TGTGCCAGCAGCTTCTTGTTAAATTCTGGGGCCAACGTCCTGACTTTC	CASSFLLNSGANVLTF
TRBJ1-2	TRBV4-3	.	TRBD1	TGCGCCAGCAGCCCCCAGGGGGGGACAGGGGGGTCTTATGGCTACACCTTC	CASSPQGGTGGSYGYTF
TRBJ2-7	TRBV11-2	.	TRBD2	TGTGCCAGCAGCTCCGGGACTAGCGGAACCTACGAGCAGTACTTC	CASSSGTSGTYEQYF
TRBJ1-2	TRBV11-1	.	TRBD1	TGTGCCAGCAGCCTCGGACAGGGGAGCTATGGCTACACCTTC	CASSLGQGSYGYTF
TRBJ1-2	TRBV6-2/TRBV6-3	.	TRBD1	TGTGCCAGCAGTGGGGGACAGAACTATGGCTACACCTTC	CASSGGQNYGYTF
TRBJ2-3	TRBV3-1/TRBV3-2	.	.	TGTGCCAGCAGCCAAGAGTCAGGGAAAAGCACAGATACGCAGTATTTT	CASSQESGKSTDTQYF
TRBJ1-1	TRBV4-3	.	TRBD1	TGCGCCAGCAGCCAAGAGTGGCGACAGGGGTACACTGAAGCTTTCTTT	CASSQEWRQGYTEAFF
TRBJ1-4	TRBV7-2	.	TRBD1	TGTGCCAGCACCCTCTCCCACAGGGGGCGCGGTAATGAAAAACTGTTTTTT	CASTLSHRGRGNEKLFF
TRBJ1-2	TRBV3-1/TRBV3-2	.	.	TGTGCCAGCAGCCAAAGCCTCACCGTCGGGAACTATGGCTACACCTTC	CASSQSLTVGNYGYTF
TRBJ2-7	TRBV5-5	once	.	TGTGCCAGCAGCTTACAGTTGGCCTACGAGCAGTACTTC	CASSLQLAYEQYF
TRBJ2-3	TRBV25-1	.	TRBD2	TGTGCCAGCAGTGAGGGGGGGTCGGGAACGCAGTATTTT	CASSEGGSGTQYF
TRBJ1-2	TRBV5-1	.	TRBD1	TGCGCCAGCAGCATTGCAGGGGGGTGGAGTATCTATGGCTACACCTTC	CASSIAGGWSIYGYTF
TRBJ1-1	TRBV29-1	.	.	TGCAGCATTAACAATGGGAACACTGAAGCTTTCTTT	CSINNGNTEAFF